The entry below gives a single T cell receptor (beta chain) sequence along with its context. The antigen is unknown. The germline CDR1 and CDR2 sequences are KGHSH and LQKENI. Trimming left V 1 base short and J 5 bases short, with 12 bases between. The CDR3 contains 14 residues. Unique molecular identifiers were incorporated when the TCRbeta library was constructed. Each CDR3 protein is one row after TCRdb ran MiXCR on the PCR reads. Here the sample spans hundreds of thousands of distinct CDR3 sequences, about 12% being singletons. This entry belongs to a study of T-cell reconstitution after alpha-beta-depleted transplantation in children. Findings of the study overall: Newly made T cells mostly supplied T-cell counts and diversity one year after transplant. Several patients had high TCRbeta diversity at day 60; it came from surviving recipient T cells and thymic progenitors.

J is TRBJ2-7 and V is TRBV18, with D unclear. The sequence derives from a girl aged 2 to 10 with congenital amegakaryocytic thrombocytopenia, due to receive a stem cell transplant. The starting material was PBMCs, obtained before TCRalphabeta/CD19-depleted stem cell transplant. The CDR3 DNA reads as TGTGCCAGCTCACCACTTCTTTTAAGGGACGAGCAGTACTTC. Translated, it gives CASSPLLLRDEQYF.